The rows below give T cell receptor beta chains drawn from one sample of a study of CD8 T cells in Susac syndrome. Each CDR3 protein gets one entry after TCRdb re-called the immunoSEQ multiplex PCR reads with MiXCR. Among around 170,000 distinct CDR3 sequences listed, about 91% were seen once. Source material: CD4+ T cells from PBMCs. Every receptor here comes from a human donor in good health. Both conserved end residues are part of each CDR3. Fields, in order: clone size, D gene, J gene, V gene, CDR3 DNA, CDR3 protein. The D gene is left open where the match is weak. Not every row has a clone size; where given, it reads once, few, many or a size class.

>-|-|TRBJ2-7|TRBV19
TGTGCCAGTAGTACAGGGGGGGCCGAGCAGTACTTC
CASSTGGAEQYF
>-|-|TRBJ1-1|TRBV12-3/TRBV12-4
TGTGCCAGCAGTTTCCAGCGGAACACTGAAGCTTTCTTT
CASSFQRNTEAFF
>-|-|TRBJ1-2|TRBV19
TGTGCCAGTAGCGCCGGGGCCTACTATGGCTACACCTTC
CASSAGAYYGYTF
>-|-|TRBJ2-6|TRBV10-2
TGCGCCAGCGGACCGGGACCCGGTCTTGGGGCCAACGTCCTGACTTTC
CASGPGPGLGANVLTF
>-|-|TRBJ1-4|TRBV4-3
TGCGCCAGCAAAAGGGGGGGAGGATACGAAAAACTGTTTTTT
CASKRGGGYEKLFF
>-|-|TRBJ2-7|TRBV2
TGTGCCAGCAGTGAACAGGGCCTCTCCTACGAGCAGTACTTC
CASSEQGLSYEQYF
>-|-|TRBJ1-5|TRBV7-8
TGTGCCAGCAGCTTAGAGGAGGGGATGAGCAATCAGCCCCAGCATTTT
CASSLEEGMSNQPQHF
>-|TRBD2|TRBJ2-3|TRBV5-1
TGCGCCAGCAGCTCCGGGACTAGCGGGAACGGAGATACGCAGTATTTT
CASSSGTSGNGDTQYF
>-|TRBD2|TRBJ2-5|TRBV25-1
TGTGCCAGCAGTGAAAAATGGGACTTTAGCGGGGGAATCCAGTACTTC
CASSEKWDFSGGIQYF
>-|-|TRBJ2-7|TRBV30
TGTGCCTGGAGTTCCTCGACCTACGAGCAGTACTTC
CAWSSSTYEQYF
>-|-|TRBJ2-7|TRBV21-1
TGTGCCAGCAGCAGACTTCCAGGGACAGAATCTCCCTACGAGCAGTACTTC
CASSRLPGTESPYEQYF
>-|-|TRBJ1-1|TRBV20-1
TGCAGTGCTAGAGATCGGGATGACAACACTGAAGCTTTCTTT
CSARDRDDNTEAFF
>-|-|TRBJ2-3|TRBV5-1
TGCGCCAGCAGCCCTTTTCCGGTGGGCACAGATACGCAGTATTTT
CASSPFPVGTDTQYF
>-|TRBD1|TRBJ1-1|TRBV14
TGTGCCAGCAGCCTGCCTCCGGGACAGGCCCTGATGAACACTGAAGCTTTCTTT
CASSLPPGQALMNTEAFF
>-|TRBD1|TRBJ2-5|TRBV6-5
TGTGCCAGCAGACGACAGGGCGAGACCCAGTACTTC
CASRRQGETQYF
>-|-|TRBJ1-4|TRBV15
TGTGCCACCAGCAGAGATCGGCGGACCGGAGAAAAACTGTTTTTT
CATSRDRRTGEKLFF
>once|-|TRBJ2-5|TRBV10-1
TGCGCCAGCAGCCTAAACTGGGGTGAGACCCAGTACTTC
CASSLNWGETQYF
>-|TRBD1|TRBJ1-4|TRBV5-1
TGCGCCAGCAGCTTGGGACAGGGGACCGCAAGAACTAATGAAAAACTGTTTTTT
CASSLGQGTARTNEKLFF
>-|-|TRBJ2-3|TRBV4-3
TGCGCCAGCAGCCCGAGTACGCGTGGCGCAGATACGCAGTATTTT
CASSPSTRGADTQYF
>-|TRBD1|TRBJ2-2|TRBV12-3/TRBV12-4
TGTGCCAGCAGTTTCCGACAGGGTTGGACCGGGGAGCTGTTTTTT
CASSFRQGWTGELFF
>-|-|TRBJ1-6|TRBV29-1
TGCAGCGCGGGGTGGAATTCACCCCTCCACTTT
CSAGWNSPLHF
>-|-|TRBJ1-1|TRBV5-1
TGCGCCAGCAGCTTGGCGGGGGCCGGGAACACTGAAGCTTTCTTT
CASSLAGAGNTEAFF
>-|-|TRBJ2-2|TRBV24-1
TGTGCCACCAGTGAAAGAAACACCGGGGAGCTGTTTTTT
CATSERNTGELFF
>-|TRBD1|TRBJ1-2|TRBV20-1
TGCAGTGCGCGGACTCCAACCGGGACAGAAAGCTATGGCTACACCTTC
CSARTPTGTESYGYTF
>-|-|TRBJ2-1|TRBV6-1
TGTGCCAGCATCCCTGGCGGGGCGAGCTCCTACAATGAGCAGTTCTTC
CASIPGGASSYNEQFF
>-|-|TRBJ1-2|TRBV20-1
TGCAGTGCTAGAGACCAGACAGGAGCTAACTATGGCTACACCTTC
CSARDQTGANYGYTF
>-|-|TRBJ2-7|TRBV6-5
TGTGCCAGCAGAGCTGGGACCTACGAGCAGTACTTC
CASRAGTYEQYF
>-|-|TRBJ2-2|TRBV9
TGTGCCAGCAGCCCGAGGGACACCTACACCGGGGAGCTGTTTTTT
CASSPRDTYTGELFF
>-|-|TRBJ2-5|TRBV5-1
TGCGCCAGCAGCTTGGGGAGCAACCAAGAGACCCAGTACTTC
CASSLGSNQETQYF
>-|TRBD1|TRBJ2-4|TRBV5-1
TGCGCCAGCAGCGAAGCGCGACCCCCGGGACAGGGAAGCATTCAGTACTTC
CASSEARPPGQGSIQYF
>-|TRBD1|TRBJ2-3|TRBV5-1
TGCGCCAGCAGCCCGGGACAGGGGGTAGGAGATACGCAGTATTTT
CASSPGQGVGDTQYF
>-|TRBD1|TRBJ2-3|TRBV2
TGTGCCAGCCCGGGACAGGGGATTAGCACAGATACGCAGTATTTT
CASPGQGISTDTQYF
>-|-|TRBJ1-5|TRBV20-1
TGCAGTGCTAATAATCCGGGCAATCAGCCCCAGCATTTT
CSANNPGNQPQHF
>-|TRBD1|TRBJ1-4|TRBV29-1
TGCAGCGTCGACAGGGGGCTTAATGAAAAACTGTTTTTT
CSVDRGLNEKLFF
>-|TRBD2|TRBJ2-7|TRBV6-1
TGTGCCAGCAGTACGGACCTTTTAGGAGGTAGCGGGAAGGAGCAGTACTTC
CASSTDLLGGSGKEQYF
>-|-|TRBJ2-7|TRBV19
TGTGCCAGTAGTGTCCAGACAGCCTCCTACGAGCAGTACTTC
CASSVQTASYEQYF
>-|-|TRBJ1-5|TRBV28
TGTGCCAGCAACCTAGGGGCCAGGGGTCAGCCCCAGCATTTT
CASNLGARGQPQHF
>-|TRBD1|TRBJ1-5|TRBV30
TGTGCCTGGAGTGTCAACAGGGGCCGTCAGCCCCAGCATTTT
CAWSVNRGRQPQHF
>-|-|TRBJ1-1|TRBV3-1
TGTGCCAGCAGCCAAGATTGGGAGGATGGCGCTGAAGCTTTCTTT
CASSQDWEDGAEAFF
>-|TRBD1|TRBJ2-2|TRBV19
TGTGCCAGTAGTAGCAATGTCCCGACAGGGATCGGGGAGCTGTTTTTT
CASSSNVPTGIGELFF
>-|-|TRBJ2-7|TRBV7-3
TGTGCCAGCAGCTTAGACGGGACCCACTCCTACGAGCAGTACTTC
CASSLDGTHSYEQYF
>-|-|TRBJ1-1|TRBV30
TGTGCCTGGAGTTATACGGGGCCCGAGGGTGCTTTCTTT
CAWSYTGPEGAFF
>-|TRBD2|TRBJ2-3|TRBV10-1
TGCGCCAGCAGTGAAAGGAGCGGGGAGCCAGATACGCAGTATTTT
CASSERSGEPDTQYF
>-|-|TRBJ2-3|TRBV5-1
TGCGCCAGCAGCCGAGGGGACGGAGGTTTAGATACGCAGTATTTT
CASSRGDGGLDTQYF
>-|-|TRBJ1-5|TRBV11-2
TGTGCCAGCAGCTTAGAACTCAATCAGCCCCAGCATTTT
CASSLELNQPQHF
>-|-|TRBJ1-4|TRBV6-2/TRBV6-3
TGTGCCAGCAGTTTCGGCGGTACAGTCGTCGGAAAACTGTTTTTT
CASSFGGTVVGKLFF
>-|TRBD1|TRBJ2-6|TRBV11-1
TGTGCCAGCAGCTCCCGGGACAGGGTGGACGGGGCCAACGTCCTGACTTTC
CASSSRDRVDGANVLTF
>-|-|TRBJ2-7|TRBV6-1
TGTGCCAGCAGTGAACAAGGGAAACCCACCTACGAGCAGTACTTC
CASSEQGKPTYEQYF
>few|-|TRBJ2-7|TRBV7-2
TGTGCCAGCAGCTTAAATAGTAGGGGATACGAGCAGTACTTC
CASSLNSRGYEQYF
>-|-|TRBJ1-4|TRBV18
TGTGCCAGCTCAAGGCCTAATGAAAAACTGTTTTTT
CASSRPNEKLFF
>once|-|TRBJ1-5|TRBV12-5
TGTGCTAGTGGACGGGACGGGGTAAGGGCCCAGCATTTT
CASGRDGVRAQHF